The 19 T cell receptor beta chains given below trace back to one sample, sequenced in a study of blood T cell repertoires in COVID-19. Sequenced by immunoSEQ multiplex PCR; TCRdb stores in-frame clones only, minus some. The repertoire holds a few hundred thousand clones, with approximately 82% as singletons. Source material: peripheral blood. The receptors come from a woman aged 18-29 years with acute or convalescent COVID-19.

This chain uses TRBV24-1 with TRBJ2-3; D is unresolved. CDR3 length: 14 residues. The germline V gene encodes CDR1 KGHDR and CDR2 SFDVKD. V lost 4 bases and J lost 0, with 7 bases in between. Here the CDR3 reads CATSDRASTDTQYF. The CDR3 nucleotides read TGTGCCACCAGTGACCGAGCTAGCACAGATACGCAGTATTTT.

V gene TRBV6-6 combines with J gene TRBJ1-3; D not resolved. V was cut by 5 bases and J by 0 bases, with 8 bases left in between. Germline CDR1 reads MNHNY; CDR2 reads SVGAGI (reference sequence). The CDR3 spans 14 residues. The CDR3 DNA reads TGTGCCAGCAGTATAGTAAGCTCTGGAAACACCATATATTTT. This encodes CASSIVSSGNTIYF.

The V and J genes are TRBV7-9 and TRBJ1-1; D may be TRBD1 (6 bases). Germline CDR1 reads SEHNR; CDR2 reads FQNEAQ (reference sequence). This CDR3 spans 15 amino acids. Trimming stripped 8 bases from V and 5 bases from J, with 21 bases between. CDR3 region: CASVSLTGIRTEAFF. Written as DNA, the CDR3 is TGTGCCAGCGTGTCCCTAACAGGGATTCGGACTGAAGCTTTCTTT.

The V gene is TRBV7-2, the J gene TRBJ1-2; D not certain. The V gene lost 2 bases and the J gene lost 4 bases, with 14 bases spanning the gap. CDR1 and CDR2 from the germline V gene are SGHTA and FQGNSA. The CDR3 totals 15 residues. CDR3 protein: CASSLRSLDSYGYTF. The CDR3 DNA reads as TGTGCCAGCAGCTTACGTAGCCTAGACTCCTATGGCTACACCTTC. Full variable domain (rest looked up from reference TRBV7-2 and TRBJ1-2): GAGVSQSPSNKVTEKGKDVELRCDPISGHTALYWYRQSLGQGLEFLIYFQGNSAPDKSGLPSDRFSAERTGGSVSTLTIQRTQQEDSAVYLCASSLRSLDSYGYTFGSGTRLTVV.

The rearrangement links TRBV19 to TRBJ1-1; 7 bases line up with TRBD1. Trimming removed 8 bases from V and 1 base from J; junction bases left unmatched: 10. The CDR3 is 15 amino acids. Germline-derived CDR1 and CDR2 are LNHDA and SQIVND (reference sequence). The CDR3 DNA reads as TGTGCCAGTGCCCGTGAGGGGGCGAAGAACACTGAAGCTTTCTTT. Protein product: CASAREGAKNTEAFF.

The chain recombines TRBV6-5 with TRBJ2-1; TRBD2 matches at 8 bases. The CDR3 has 15 amino acids. Germline CDR1 and CDR2: MNHEY and SVGAGI. V lost 6 bases, J lost 3 bases, and 7 bases stayed unmatched. CDR3 amino acids: CASSPLAANYNEQFF. The CDR3 bases are TGTGCCAGCAGCCCACTAGCGGCAAACTACAATGAGCAGTTCTTC.

The chain carries TRBV18 and TRBJ2-5; 10 bases align to TRBD2. Germline trimming cut 5 bases from V and 3 bases from J; bases unmatched to any gene: 18. Germline lookup yields CDR1 KGHSH and CDR2 LQKENI. The CDR3 totals 19 residues. The CDR3 region has the DNA TGTGCCAGCTCATCACAGCTCCTCCTAGCGGGAGAGCCGAAAGAGACCCAGTACTTC. Residues: CASSSQLLLAGEPKETQYF.

The rearrangement links TRBV7-2 to TRBJ2-7; 7 positions agree with TRBD2. Trimming took 5 bases from V and 3 from J; bases not matched to a gene: 7. CDR1 is SGHTA, CDR2 FQGNSA, per germline. CDR3 length equals 14 residues. CDR3: CASSRWGGDYEQYF. DNA for the CDR3: TGTGCCAGCAGCCGTTGGGGAGGGGACTACGAGCAGTACTTC.

This chain connects TRBV4-3 to TRBJ2-1; 8 bases agree with TRBD2. This CDR3 has 18 residues. Germline loops: CDR1 LGHNA, CDR2 YSLEER. J was trimmed by 8 bases and V by 2 bases; bases with no gene match: 17. The CDR3 region is CASSQSAGGPVGRHEQFF. DNA for the CDR3: TGCGCCAGCAGCCAATCGGCGGGAGGCCCGGTGGGTCGGCATGAGCAGTTCTTC.

The V call is TRBV6-5, the J call TRBJ1-6; no reliable D call. Germline lookup yields CDR1 MNHEY and CDR2 SVGAGI. V lost 4 bases, J lost 2 bases, and 9 bases lay in between. The CDR3 contains 15 residues. The CDR3 coding sequence is TGTGCCAGCAGTTCTGGCGGGCCCTATAATTCACCCCTCCACTTT. Translation gives CASSSGGPYNSPLHF.

The genes are TRBV11-2 and TRBJ2-3; 7 bases map to TRBD1. Germline assignment: CDR1 SGHAT and CDR2 FQNNGV. There are 15 residues in the CDR3. The V segment lost 4 bases and the J segment 1 base; nucleotides outside the gene matches: 5. This CDR3 is CASSSTGSRTDTQYF. The CDR3 DNA is TGTGCCAGCAGCTCGACAGGGTCCCGCACAGATACGCAGTATTTT.

This clone was counted only a few times. The gene calls are TRBV20-1 and TRBJ1-2, with 7 bases identical to TRBD1. The CDR3 totals 10 residues. Germline trimming cut 6 bases from V and 7 bases from J; bases unmatched to any gene: 2. Germline V gene sequence: CDR1 DFQATT, CDR2 SNEGSKA (reference sequence). CDR3 sequence (DNA): TGCAGTGCCTACAGGGGTGGCTACACCTTC. Amino acids: CSAYRGGYTF.

The chain combines TRBV27 with TRBJ2-3; 7 positions agree with TRBD2. Germline CDR1 and CDR2: MNHEY and SMNVEV (reference sequence). Losses at the gene ends were 4 bases for V and 2 bases for J; bases not matched to a gene: 9. The CDR3 is 16 residues long. The CDR3 sequence: CASSSQRGVLTDTQYF. The CDR3 DNA follows: TGTGCCAGCAGTTCCCAGCGGGGCGTACTCACAGATACGCAGTATTTT.

The DNA of the CDR3 is TGTGCCAGCAGCCAGAAAACCGGACTAGCGATATGGTCCTACGAGCAGTACTTC. Amino acid sequence: CASSQKTGLAIWSYEQYF. The chain employs TRBV3-1 (or the pseudogene TRBV3-2) and TRBJ2-7; TRBD2 agrees at 9 bases. Germline CDR1 reads LGHDT; CDR2 reads YNNKEL (reference sequence). V trimming: 3 bases; J trimming: 1 base; junction bases outside the gene matches: 13. The CDR3 runs to 18 residues.

The V call is TRBV7-3, the J call TRBJ1-1; D may be TRBD1 (5 bases). This CDR3 contains 13 residues. Germline assignment: CDR1 SGHTA and CDR2 FQGTGA. V shed 4 bases and J shed 1 base, with 7 bases lying between them. The CDR3 sequence: CASSSGQNTEAFF. The CDR3 DNA reads as TGTGCCAGCAGCTCAGGACAGAACACTGAAGCTTTCTTT.

The chain recombines TRBV5-1 with TRBJ2-7, with D unresolved. V shed 0 bases and J shed 2 bases, with 9 bases lying between them. This CDR3 contains 14 residues. Germline V lookup: CDR1 SGHRS, CDR2 YFSETQ. The DNA for the CDR3 is TGCGCCAGCAGCTTGGCCTCCCCCCCCTACGAGCAGTACTTC. This translates into CASSLASPPYEQYF. Full variable domain (missing parts from reference TRBV5-1 and TRBJ2-7): KAGVTQTPRYLIKTRGQQVTLSCSPISGHRSVSWYQQTPGQGLQFLFEYFSETQRNKGNFPGRFSGRQFSNSRSEMNVSTLELGDSALYLCASSLASPPYEQYFGPGTRLTVT.

The rearrangement uses TRBV2 and TRBJ1-2; no firm D call. With 3 bases removed from V and 5 bases from J, the gap between germline ends came to 25 bases. Germline loops: CDR1 SNHLY, CDR2 FYNNEI. This CDR3 comprises 18 residues. The DNA for the CDR3 is TGTGCCAGCAGTGATCTTTCGTTTGTGGCAGGAGGTGATTATGGCTACACCTTC. The encoded protein is CASSDLSFVAGGDYGYTF.

Concerning this clone: This sample also contains other DNA sequences that code for the same CDR3. The V call is TRBV7-3, the J call TRBJ1-2; 8 bases match TRBD1. Germline V gene lookup returns CDR1 SGHTA and CDR2 FQGTGA. V shed 5 bases and J 4 bases; nucleotides not matched to a gene: 9. The CDR3 length is 15 residues. This chain's CDR3 is CASSLDGTGAYGYTF. The CDR3 DNA sequence: TGTGCCAGCAGCCTGGACGGGACAGGCGCCTATGGCTACACCTTC.

The chain carries TRBV19 and TRBJ2-1, with 9 bases aligning to TRBD2. In germline, CDR1 is LNHDA, CDR2 SQIVND (reference sequence). This CDR3 has 19 amino acids. V shed 0 bases, J shed 4 bases, and the junction held 13 bases outside the gene matches. CDR3 nucleotides: TGTGCCAGTAGTATAGATGTCGATGTAGTGCGGGGGGGTTACAATGAGCAGTTCTTC. Translated: CASSIDVDVVRGGYNEQFF.